The 5 T cell receptor beta chains below were found in one sample sequenced in a study of cytomegalovirus exposure and HLA in healthy donors. Clones were sequenced by immunoSEQ multiplex PCR, and TCRdb holds only the in-frame ones, with some missing. The sample records 250,000 to 400,000 clones, about nine tenths being singletons. Sequenced input: PBMCs. The receptors derive from a woman in her 30s in good health and CMV-seropositive.

The chain joins TRBV7-3 to TRBJ2-7, with D unclear. Trimming took off 5 bases at V and 3 bases at J, with 11 bases between the two ends. The CDR3 runs 13 residues. Germline CDR1 is SGHTA and CDR2 is FQGTGA. The CDR3 loop is CASSPGRNYEQYF. The CDR3 DNA follows: TGTGCCAGCAGCCCCGGACGGAACTACGAGCAGTACTTC.

The chain uses TRBV28 and TRBJ1-4, with D possibly matching TRBD1 (5 bases). The CDR3 is 13 residues long. CDR1 and CDR2 from the germline V gene are MDHEN and SYDVKM. V lost 6 bases and J lost 8, with 13 bases in between. As DNA, the CDR3 is TGTGCCAGCAGGCGGGGCGTAGGGGAAAAACTGTTTTTT. Encoded protein: CASRRGVGEKLFF.

The CDR3 DNA reads TGTGCCAGCAGCGTAGAGACTAGCGGCTCGGCCCATGAGCAGTTCTTC. It is translated as CASSVETSGSAHEQFF. The chain links TRBV9 to TRBJ2-1, with 9 bases that match TRBD2. The CDR3 is made up of 16 amino acids. The germline V gene encodes CDR1 SGDLS and CDR2 YYNGEE. V gave up 0 bases and J gave up 8 bases; unmatched junction bases: 9.

The chain has TRBV6-1 and TRBJ2-6; 8 nucleotides agree with TRBD1. CDR3 length: 17 amino acids. Trimming at V came to 3 bases and at J to 0 bases, leaving 4 bases not matched to a gene. Germline V lookup: CDR1 MNHNS, CDR2 SASEGT. CDR3 sequence: CASSEDRASSGANVLTF. CDR3 in DNA: TGTGCCAGCAGTGAGGACAGGGCGAGCTCTGGGGCCAACGTCCTGACTTTC.

As for this clone: Distinct nucleotide sequences in the sample also encode this CDR3. This sequence joins TRBV9 and TRBJ2-7; TRBD1 matches at 9 bases. Unmatched junction bases numbered 0, after V lost 0 bases and J lost 2 bases. The CDR3 extends over 14 amino acids. Germline values: CDR1 SGDLS, CDR2 YYNGEE. The CDR3 bases are TGTGCCAGCAGCGTAGGACAGGGGGCCTACGAGCAGTACTTC. Translated, it gives CASSVGQGAYEQYF. Drawing the rest from reference TRBV9 and TRBJ2-7, the complete variable domain is DSGVTQTPKHLITATGQRVTLRCSPRSGDLSVYWYQQSLDQGLQFLIQYYNGEERAKGNILERFSAQQFPDLHSELNLSSLELGDSALYFCASSVGQGAYEQYFGPGTRLTVT.